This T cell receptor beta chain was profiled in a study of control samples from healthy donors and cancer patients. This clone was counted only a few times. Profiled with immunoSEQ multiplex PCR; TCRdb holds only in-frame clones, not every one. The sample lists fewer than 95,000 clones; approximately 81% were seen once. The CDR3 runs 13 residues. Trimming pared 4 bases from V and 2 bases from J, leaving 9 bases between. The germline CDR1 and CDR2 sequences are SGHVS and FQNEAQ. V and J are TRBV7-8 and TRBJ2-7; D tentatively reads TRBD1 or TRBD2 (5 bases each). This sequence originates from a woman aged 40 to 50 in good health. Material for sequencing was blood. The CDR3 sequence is CASSSPGPYEQYF. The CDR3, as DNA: TGTGCCAGCAGCTCACCGGGGCCCTACGAGCAGTACTTC.